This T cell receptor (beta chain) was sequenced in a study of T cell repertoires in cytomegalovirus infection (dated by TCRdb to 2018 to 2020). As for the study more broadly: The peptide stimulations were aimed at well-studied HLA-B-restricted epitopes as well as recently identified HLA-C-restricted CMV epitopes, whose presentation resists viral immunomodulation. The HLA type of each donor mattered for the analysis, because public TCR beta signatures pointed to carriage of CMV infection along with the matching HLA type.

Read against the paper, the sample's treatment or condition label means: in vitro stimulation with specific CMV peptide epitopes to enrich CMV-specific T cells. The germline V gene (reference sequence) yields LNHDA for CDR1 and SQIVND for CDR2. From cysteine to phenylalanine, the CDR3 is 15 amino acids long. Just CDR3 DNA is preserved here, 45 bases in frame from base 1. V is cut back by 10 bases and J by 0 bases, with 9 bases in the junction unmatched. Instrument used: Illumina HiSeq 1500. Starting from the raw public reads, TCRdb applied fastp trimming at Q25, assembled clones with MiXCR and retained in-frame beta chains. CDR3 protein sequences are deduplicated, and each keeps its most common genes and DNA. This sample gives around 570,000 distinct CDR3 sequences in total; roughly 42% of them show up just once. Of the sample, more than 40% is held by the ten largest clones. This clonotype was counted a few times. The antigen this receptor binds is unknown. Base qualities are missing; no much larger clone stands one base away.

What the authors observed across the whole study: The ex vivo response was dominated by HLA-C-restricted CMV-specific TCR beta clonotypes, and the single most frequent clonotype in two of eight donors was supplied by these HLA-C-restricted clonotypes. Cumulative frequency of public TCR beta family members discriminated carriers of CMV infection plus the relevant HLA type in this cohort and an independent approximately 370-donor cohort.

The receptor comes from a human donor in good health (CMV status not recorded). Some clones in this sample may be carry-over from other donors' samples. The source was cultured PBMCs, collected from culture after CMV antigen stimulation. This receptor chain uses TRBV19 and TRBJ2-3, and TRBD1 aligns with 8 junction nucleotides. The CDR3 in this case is CATLRTGRSTDTQYF. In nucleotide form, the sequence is TGTGCCACCCTCAGGACAGGGAGGAGCACAGATACGCAGTATTTT.